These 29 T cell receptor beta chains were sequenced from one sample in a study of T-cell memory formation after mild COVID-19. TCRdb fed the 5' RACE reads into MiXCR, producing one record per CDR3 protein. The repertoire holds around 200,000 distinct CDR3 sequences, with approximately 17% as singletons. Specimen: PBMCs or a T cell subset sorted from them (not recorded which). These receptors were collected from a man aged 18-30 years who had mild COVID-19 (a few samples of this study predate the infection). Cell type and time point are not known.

CDR3 nucleotides: TGCAGTGCTAGAGGACAGGGGTTCGGCTATGAGGATGGCTACACCTTC. Protein product: CSARGQGFGYEDGYTF. The chain uses TRBV20-1 and TRBJ1-2; 8 bases line up with TRBD1. The CDR3 consists of 16 residues. The trim removed 1 base at V and 6 bases at J, leaving 13 bases unmatched. The germline V gene has CDR1 DFQATT and CDR2 SNEGSKA (reference sequence).

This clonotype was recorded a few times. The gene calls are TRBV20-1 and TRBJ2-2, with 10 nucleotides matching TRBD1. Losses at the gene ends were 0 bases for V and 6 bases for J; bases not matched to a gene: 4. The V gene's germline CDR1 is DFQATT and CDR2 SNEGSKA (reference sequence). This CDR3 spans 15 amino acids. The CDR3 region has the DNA TGCAGTGCTAGAGAGGGTGGGACAGGGGCCGGGGAGCTGTTTTTT. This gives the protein CSAREGGTGAGELFF.

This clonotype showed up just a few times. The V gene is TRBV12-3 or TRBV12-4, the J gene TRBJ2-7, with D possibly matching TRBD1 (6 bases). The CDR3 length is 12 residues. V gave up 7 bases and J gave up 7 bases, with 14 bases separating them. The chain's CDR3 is CASTPPGDEQYF. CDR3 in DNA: TGTGCCAGCACCCCCCCAGGGGATGAGCAGTACTTC.

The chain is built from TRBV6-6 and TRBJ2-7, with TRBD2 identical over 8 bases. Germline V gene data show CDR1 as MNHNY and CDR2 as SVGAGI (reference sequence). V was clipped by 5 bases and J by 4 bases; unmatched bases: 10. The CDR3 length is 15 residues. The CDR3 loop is CASSPHSSGAYEQYF. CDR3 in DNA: TGTGCCAGCAGTCCTCACAGTAGCGGGGCGTACGAGCAGTACTTC.

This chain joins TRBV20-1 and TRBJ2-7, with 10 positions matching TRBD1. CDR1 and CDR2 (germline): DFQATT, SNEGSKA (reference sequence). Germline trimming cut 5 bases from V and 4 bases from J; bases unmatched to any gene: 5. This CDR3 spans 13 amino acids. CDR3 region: CSARRDRGYEQYF. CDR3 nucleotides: TGCAGTGCTCGACGGGACAGGGGTTACGAGCAGTACTTC.

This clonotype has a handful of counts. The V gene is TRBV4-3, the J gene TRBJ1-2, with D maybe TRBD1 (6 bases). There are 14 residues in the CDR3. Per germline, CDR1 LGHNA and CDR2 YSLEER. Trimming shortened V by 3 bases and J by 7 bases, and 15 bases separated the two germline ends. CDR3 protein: CASSQTPDRSGYTF. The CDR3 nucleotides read TGCGCCAGCAGCCAGACTCCCGACAGGTCTGGCTACACCTTC.

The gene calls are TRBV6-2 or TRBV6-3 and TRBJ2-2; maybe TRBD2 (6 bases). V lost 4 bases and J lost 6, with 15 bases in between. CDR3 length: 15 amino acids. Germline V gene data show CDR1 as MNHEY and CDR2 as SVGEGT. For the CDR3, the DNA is TGTGCCAGCAGTTCTCTCCTCTCTAGCGCCGGGGAGCTGTTTTTT. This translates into CASSSLLSSAGELFF.

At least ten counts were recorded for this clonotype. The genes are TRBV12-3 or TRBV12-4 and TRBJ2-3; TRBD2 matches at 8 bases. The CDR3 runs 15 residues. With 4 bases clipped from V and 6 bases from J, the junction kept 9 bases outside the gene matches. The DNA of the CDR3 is TGTGCCAGCAGTTCGAATAGCGGGGCCCGGGATACGCAGTATTTT. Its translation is CASSSNSGARDTQYF.

The CDR3: CASCGTRYDEQYV. CDR3 bases: TGTGCCAGCTGTGGGACTAGATATGACGAGCAGTACGTC. The chain recombines TRBV9 with TRBJ2-7; 8 nucleotides match TRBD2. This CDR3 contains 13 residues. From germline, CDR1 is SGDLS and CDR2 YYNGEE. Germline trimming cut 7 bases from V and 5 bases from J; bases unmatched to any gene: 8.

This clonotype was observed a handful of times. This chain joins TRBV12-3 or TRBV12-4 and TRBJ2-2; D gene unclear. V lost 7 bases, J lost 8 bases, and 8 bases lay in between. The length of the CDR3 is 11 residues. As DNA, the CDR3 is TGTGCCAGCACCTTCGCGGGGGAGCTGTTTTTT. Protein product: CASTFAGELFF.

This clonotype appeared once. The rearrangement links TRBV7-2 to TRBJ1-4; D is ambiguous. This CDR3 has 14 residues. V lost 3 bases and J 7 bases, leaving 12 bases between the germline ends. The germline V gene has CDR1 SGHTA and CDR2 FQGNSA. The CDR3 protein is CASSFGGDGEKLFF. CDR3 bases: TGTGCCAGCAGCTTTGGAGGAGACGGTGAAAAACTGTTTTTT. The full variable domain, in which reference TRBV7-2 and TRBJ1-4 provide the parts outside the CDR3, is GAGVSQSPSNKVTEKGKDVELRCDPISGHTALYWYRQSLGQGLEFLIYFQGNSAPDKSGLPSDRFSAERTGGSVSTLTIQRTQQEDSAVYLCASSFGGDGEKLFFGSGTQLSVL.

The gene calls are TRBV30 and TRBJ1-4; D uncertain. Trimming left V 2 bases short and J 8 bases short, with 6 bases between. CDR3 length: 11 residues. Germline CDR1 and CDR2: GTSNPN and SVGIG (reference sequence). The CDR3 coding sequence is TGTGCCTGGAGTCTTGAAGAAAAACTGTTTTTT. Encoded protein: CAWSLEEKLFF.

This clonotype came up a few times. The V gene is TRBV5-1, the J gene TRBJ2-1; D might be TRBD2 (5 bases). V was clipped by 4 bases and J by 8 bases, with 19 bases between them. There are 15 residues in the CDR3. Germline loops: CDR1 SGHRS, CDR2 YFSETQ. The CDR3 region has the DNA TGCGCCAGCAGCCCAAAACAGCCCCCGGGATATGAGCAGTTCTTC. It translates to CASSPKQPPGYEQFF.

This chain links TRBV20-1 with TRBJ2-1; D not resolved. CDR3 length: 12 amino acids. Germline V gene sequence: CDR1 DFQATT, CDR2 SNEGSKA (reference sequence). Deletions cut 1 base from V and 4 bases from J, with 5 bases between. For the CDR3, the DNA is TGCAGTGCTAGAGTCTTATACAATGAGCAGTTCTTC. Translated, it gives CSARVLYNEQFF.

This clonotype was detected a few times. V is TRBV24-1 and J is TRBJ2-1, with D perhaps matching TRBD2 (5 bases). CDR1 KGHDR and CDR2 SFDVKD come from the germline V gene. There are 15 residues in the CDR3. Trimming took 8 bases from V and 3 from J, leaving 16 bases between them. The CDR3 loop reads CATTLGVSFYNEQFF. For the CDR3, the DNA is TGTGCCACCACCTTGGGAGTTTCCTTCTACAATGAGCAGTTCTTC.

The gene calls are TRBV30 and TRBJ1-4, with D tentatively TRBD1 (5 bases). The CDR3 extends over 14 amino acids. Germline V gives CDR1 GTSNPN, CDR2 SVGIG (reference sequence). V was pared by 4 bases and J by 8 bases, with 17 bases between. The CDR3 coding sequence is TGTGCCTGGACCCCCGGGGGAGGAGGAGAAAAACTGTTTTTT. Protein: CAWTPGGGGEKLFF.

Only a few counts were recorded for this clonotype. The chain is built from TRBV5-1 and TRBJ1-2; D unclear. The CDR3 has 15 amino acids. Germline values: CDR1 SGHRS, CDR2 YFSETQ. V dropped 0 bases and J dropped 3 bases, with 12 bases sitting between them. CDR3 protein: CASSLGAVTDYGYTF. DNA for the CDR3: TGCGCCAGCAGCTTGGGGGCAGTGACTGACTATGGCTACACCTTC.

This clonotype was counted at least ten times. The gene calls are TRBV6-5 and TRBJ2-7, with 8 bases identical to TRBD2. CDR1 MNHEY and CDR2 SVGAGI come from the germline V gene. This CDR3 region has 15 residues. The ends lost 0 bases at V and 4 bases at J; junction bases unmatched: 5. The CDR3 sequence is CASSYSREEEYEQYV. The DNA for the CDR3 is TGTGCCAGCAGTTACTCGCGGGAGGAAGAGTACGAGCAGTACGTC.

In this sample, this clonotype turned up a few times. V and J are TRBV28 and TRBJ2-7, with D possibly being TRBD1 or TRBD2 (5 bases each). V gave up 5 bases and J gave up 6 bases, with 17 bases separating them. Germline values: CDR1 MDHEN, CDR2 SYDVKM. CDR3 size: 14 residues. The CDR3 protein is CASSPGDPRVEQYV. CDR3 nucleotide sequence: TGTGCCAGCAGTCCCGGGGACCCCCGAGTCGAGCAGTACGTC.

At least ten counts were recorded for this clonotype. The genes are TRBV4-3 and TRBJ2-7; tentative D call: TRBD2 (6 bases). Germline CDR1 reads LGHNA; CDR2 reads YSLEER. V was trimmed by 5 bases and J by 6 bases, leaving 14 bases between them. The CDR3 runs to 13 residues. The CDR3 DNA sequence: TGCGCCAGCAGCGCCCAAACTAGCTTCGAGCAGTACTTC. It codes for CASSAQTSFEQYF.

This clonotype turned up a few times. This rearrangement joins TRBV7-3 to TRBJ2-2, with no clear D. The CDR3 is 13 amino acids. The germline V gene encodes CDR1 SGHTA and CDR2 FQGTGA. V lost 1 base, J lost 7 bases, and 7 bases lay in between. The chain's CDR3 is CASSLNSVGELFF. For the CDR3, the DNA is TGTGCCAGCAGCTTAAACTCGGTCGGGGAGCTGTTTTTT.

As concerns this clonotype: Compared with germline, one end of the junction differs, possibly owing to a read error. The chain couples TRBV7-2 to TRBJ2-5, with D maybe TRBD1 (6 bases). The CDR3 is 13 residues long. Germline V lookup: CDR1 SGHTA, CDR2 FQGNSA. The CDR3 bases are TGTGCCAGCAGCTTAGAAGGGGGAGAGGCCCAGTACTTC. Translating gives CASSLEGGEAQYF.

The CDR3 DNA is TGTGCCAGCACCGGGGTTGAAAATTCACCCCTCCACTTT. It codes for CASTGVENSPLHF. The chain couples TRBV6-2 or TRBV6-3 to TRBJ1-6, with D hard to call. The germline V and J ends were trimmed by 7 bases and 7 bases, with 11 bases remaining between them. This CDR3 region has 13 residues. Per the germline V gene, CDR1 is MNHEY and CDR2 is SVGEGT.

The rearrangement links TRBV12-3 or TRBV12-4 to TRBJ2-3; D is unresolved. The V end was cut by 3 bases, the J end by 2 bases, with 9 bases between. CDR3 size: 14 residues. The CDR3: CASSLIPDTDTQYF. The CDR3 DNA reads TGTGCCAGCAGTTTGATTCCGGACACAGATACGCAGTATTTT.

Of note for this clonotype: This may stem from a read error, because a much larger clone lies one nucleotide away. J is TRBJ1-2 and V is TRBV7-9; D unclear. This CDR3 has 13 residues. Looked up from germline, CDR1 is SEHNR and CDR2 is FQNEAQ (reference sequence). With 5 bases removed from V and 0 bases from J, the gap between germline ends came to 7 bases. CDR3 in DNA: TGTGCCAGCAGCAGTCTCCCTAACTATGGCTACACCTTC. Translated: CASSSLPNYGYTF.

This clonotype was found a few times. Written as DNA, the CDR3 is TGTGCCAGCAGTTCAGTCAGGCTATCCTACGAGCAGTACTTC. Protein product: CASSSVRLSYEQYF. The chain is built from TRBV6-2 or TRBV6-3 and TRBJ2-7; unclear D gene. V lost 4 bases and J 1 base, leaving 11 bases between the germline ends. CDR1 is MNHEY and CDR2 is SVGEGT in the germline V gene. This CDR3 spans 14 amino acids.

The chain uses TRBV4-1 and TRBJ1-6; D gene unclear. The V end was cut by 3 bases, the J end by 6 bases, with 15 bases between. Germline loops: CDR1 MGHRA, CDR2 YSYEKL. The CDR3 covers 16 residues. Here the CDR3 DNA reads TGCGCCAGCAGCCAGCCCCGGGATAACCCTAATTCACCCCTCCACTTT. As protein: CASSQPRDNPNSPLHF.

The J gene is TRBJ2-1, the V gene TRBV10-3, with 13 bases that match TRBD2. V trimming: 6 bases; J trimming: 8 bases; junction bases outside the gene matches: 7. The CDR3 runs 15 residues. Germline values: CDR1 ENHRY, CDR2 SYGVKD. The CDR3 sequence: CAIRQGLAGVDEQFF. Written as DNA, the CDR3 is TGTGCCATCAGGCAAGGACTAGCGGGGGTGGATGAGCAGTTCTTC.

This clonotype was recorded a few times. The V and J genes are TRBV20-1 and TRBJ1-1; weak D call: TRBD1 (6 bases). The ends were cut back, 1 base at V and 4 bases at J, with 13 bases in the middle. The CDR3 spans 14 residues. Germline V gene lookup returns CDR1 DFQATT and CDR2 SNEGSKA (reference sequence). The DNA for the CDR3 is TGCAGTGCTAGAGCCGGACAGAGGCCCACTGAAGCTTTCTTT. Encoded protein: CSARAGQRPTEAFF.